This paragraph reports one T cell receptor beta chain. Trimming shortened V by 2 bases and J by 3 bases, and 16 bases separated the two germline ends. Germline V gene data show CDR1 as SNHLY and CDR2 as FYNNEI. The CDR3 covers 16 residues. These data belong to a study of technical replicates of blood from a few donors. Using immunoSEQ multiplex PCR, the repertoire was profiled, and TCRdb retains in-frame clones only, with some absent. Among more than 65,000 clones listed, approximately 95% were seen once. The sequencing input was T cells isolated from PBMCs. V and J are TRBV2 and TRBJ2-5, with a tentative D call TRBD1 (5 bases). The sequence was obtained from a human donor in good health. The CDR3 DNA reads TGTGCCAGCAGTGAAATCAGGGTGGGTCGAAAAGAGACCCAGTACTTC. This sequence encodes CASSEIRVGRKETQYF.